This T cell receptor (beta chain) was captured in a study of response to subunit inactivated influenza vaccine. Findings and caveats of the study: The study's authors posited that every seasonal influenza vaccination enlists few new T cells.

Per the germline V gene, CDR1 is LGHDT and CDR2 is YNNKEL (reference sequence). The CDR3 loop spans 16 amino acids. Trimming at V came to 5 bases and at J to 6 bases, leaving 12 bases not matched to a gene. TCRdb itself ran the RT-PCR reads through MiXCR, one entry per CDR3 protein. Found here are 400,000 to 650,000 distinct CDR3 sequences, approximately 7.8% of them singletons; the top ten hold over 10%. This clonotype came up many times. Its antigen is not known. This clonotype originated in a man aged 50 to 69 who received an inactivated influenza vaccine. V usage is TRBV3-1 and J usage is TRBJ2-3; 9 bases match TRBD2. Source: PBMCs from blood, taken around 25 months after vaccination. This CDR3 reads CASSFRTSVQGDTQYF. The CDR3 nucleotides read TGTGCCAGCAGCTTCCGGACTAGCGTGCAGGGGGATACGCAGTATTTT.